These 30 T cell receptor beta chains share one sample of origin, sequenced in a study of T cell changes during pregnancy in multiple sclerosis. The table came from immunoSEQ multiplex PCR; TCRdb's copy has only in-frame clones and leaves some out. The table includes roughly 56,000 clones, roughly 90% detected once. Specimen: peripheral blood, collected in the first trimester of pregnancy. The receptors here all came from a female donor with multiple sclerosis, enrolled in a pregnancy study.

The CDR3 DNA is TGTGCCAGCAGCTCTGCGGGACAGATTATCTATGGCTACACCTTC. It is translated as CASSSAGQIIYGYTF. The chain uses TRBV7-2 and TRBJ1-2; 7 nucleotides match TRBD1. J lost 4 bases, V lost 4 bases, and 9 bases had no gene match. The length of the CDR3 is 15 residues. Germline V lookup: CDR1 SGHTA, CDR2 FQGNSA.

This clone was seen more than once but under ten times. The chain has TRBV2 and TRBJ1-1, with TRBD1 as a possible D gene (6 bases). Germline loops: CDR1 SNHLY, CDR2 FYNNEI. CDR3 length equals 13 residues. V shed 4 bases and J shed 5 bases, with 11 bases lying between them. The CDR3 sequence is CASSGGQTTEAFF. The CDR3 DNA reads TGTGCCAGCAGTGGAGGACAGACTACTGAAGCTTTCTTT. The full variable domain, completed using reference TRBV2 and TRBJ1-1, is EPEVTQTPSHQVTQMGQEVILRCVPISNHLYFYWYRQILGQKVEFLVSFYNNEISEKSEIFDDQFSVERPDGSNFTLKIRSTKLEDSAMYFCASSGGQTTEAFFGQGTRLTVV.

For the CDR3, the DNA is TGCGCCAGCAGCAACCAGGGGTTGAACACAGATACGCAGTATTTT. It encodes CASSNQGLNTDTQYF. This rearrangement joins TRBV5-1 to TRBJ2-3, with TRBD1 as a possible D gene (6 bases). V lost 4 bases and J 2 bases, leaving 14 bases between the germline ends. Germline values: CDR1 SGHRS, CDR2 YFSETQ. CDR3 length equals 15 residues.

V is TRBV6-5 and J is TRBJ2-7; 12 bases are a match to TRBD2. The J segment lost 4 bases and the V segment lost 2 bases, leaving 3 bases of the junction unmatched. Germline CDR1 and CDR2: MNHEY and SVGAGI. The CDR3 spans 15 residues. For the CDR3, the DNA is TGTGCCAGCAGTTACGGACTAGCGGGAACTTACGAGCAGTACTTC. Protein sequence: CASSYGLAGTYEQYF.

The V gene is TRBV4-2, the J gene TRBJ1-1; D is unresolved. In germline, CDR1 is LGHNA, CDR2 YNFKEQ. The CDR3 is 13 residues long. V was trimmed by 1 base and J by 5 bases, leaving 8 bases between them. The CDR3 region is CASSQVTGTEAFF. Here the CDR3 DNA reads TGTGCCAGCAGCCAAGTGACGGGGACTGAAGCTTTCTTT.

This clone has only one observation. The J gene is TRBJ2-7, the V gene TRBV4-1; D is perhaps TRBD2 (6 bases). Trimming took off 3 bases at V and 5 bases at J, with 14 bases between the two ends. Germline values: CDR1 MGHRA, CDR2 YSYEKL. The CDR3 totals 14 residues. The CDR3 reads CASSQGLGLNEQYF. The CDR3 nucleotides read TGCGCCAGCAGCCAGGGCCTCGGACTAAACGAGCAGTACTTC.

This clone came up once. The J gene is TRBJ2-5, the V gene TRBV18, with 7 bases identical to TRBD1. The CDR3 is 14 amino acids. Germline CDR1 reads KGHSH; CDR2 reads LQKENI. V dropped 3 bases and J dropped 5; count of bases not matched to a gene: 6. The CDR3 nucleotides are TGTGCCAGCTCACCGAGACAGGGATTGGAGACCCAGTACTTC. It specifies CASSPRQGLETQYF.

This rearrangement joins TRBV27 to TRBJ2-1; TRBD1 matches at 10 bases. CDR1 is MNHEY, CDR2 SMNVEV, per germline (reference sequence). The CDR3 loop spans 16 amino acids. Trimming at V came to 1 base and at J to 2 bases, leaving 2 bases not matched to a gene. CDR3 nucleotide sequence: TGTGCCAGCAGTTTATTCGGGACAGGGGCCTACAATGAGCAGTTCTTC. Its translation: CASSLFGTGAYNEQFF.

V and J are TRBV5-1 and TRBJ2-5; D is possibly TRBD2 (5 bases). The germline gives CDR1 SGHRS, CDR2 YFSETQ. The CDR3 is made up of 15 amino acids. The V end lost 0 bases, the J end lost 0 bases, and 9 bases lay between the germline ends. The CDR3 protein is CASSLGSGNQETQYF. The CDR3 nucleotides are TGCGCCAGCAGCTTGGGGTCCGGGAACCAAGAGACCCAGTACTTC. Looking up the rest from reference TRBV5-1 and TRBJ2-5 gives the full variable domain: KAGVTQTPRYLIKTRGQQVTLSCSPISGHRSVSWYQQTPGQGLQFLFEYFSETQRNKGNFPGRFSGRQFSNSRSEMNVSTLELGDSALYLCASSLGSGNQETQYFGPGTRLLVL.

Comments on this clone: Other DNA sequences in the sample encode the same CDR3. The chain couples TRBV7-2 to TRBJ2-3, with 7 bases that match TRBD1. This CDR3 spans 15 amino acids. V dropped 4 bases and J dropped 1; count of bases not matched to a gene: 5. CDR1 SGHTA and CDR2 FQGNSA come from the germline V gene. CDR3 bases: TGTGCCAGCAGCTCTACAGGGGTTGGCACAGATACGCAGTATTTT. Translated: CASSSTGVGTDTQYF.

The chain uses TRBV28 and TRBJ1-2; D is perhaps TRBD1 (6 bases). The germline V and J ends were trimmed by 10 bases and 8 bases, with 23 bases remaining between them. CDR1 and CDR2 from the germline V gene are MDHEN and SYDVKM. The length of the CDR3 is 14 residues. CDR3 residues: CATRWRQVMGGYTF. CDR3 nucleotides: TGTGCCACCAGATGGCGACAGGTAATGGGCGGCTACACCTTC.

The J gene is TRBJ2-1, the V gene TRBV10-2; D possibly corresponds to TRBD2 (7 bases). This CDR3 contains 15 residues. V lost 4 bases to trimming and J lost 7 bases, with 17 bases between them. Germline CDR1 reads WSHSY; CDR2 reads SAAADI. As DNA, the CDR3 is TGCGCCAGCAGTGTTGATAGGGGGGGGTTGAATGAGCAGTTCTTC. As protein: CASSVDRGGLNEQFF.

The V call is TRBV5-4, the J call TRBJ2-2, with TRBD2 matching 10 bases. From germline, CDR1 is SGHNT and CDR2 YYREEE (reference sequence). This CDR3 is built from 18 residues. After removal of 5 bases from V and 6 bases from J, the junction contained 16 bases not matched to a gene. The CDR3 spells CASSRHGAGGIGAGELFF. The CDR3 DNA sequence: TGTGCCAGCAGTCGTCATGGAGCGGGAGGGATCGGCGCCGGGGAGCTGTTTTTT.

The rearrangement joins TRBV27 to TRBJ2-1, with a weak D call TRBD2 (6 bases). There are 14 residues in the CDR3. Trimming cost V 4 bases and J 4 bases, with 11 bases left between them. The V gene's germline CDR1 is MNHEY and CDR2 SMNVEV (reference sequence). The CDR3 DNA is TGTGCCAGCAGTTCTCTTCTAGCGTACAATGAGCAGTTCTTC. Its translation: CASSSLLAYNEQFF.

The chain is built from TRBV19 and TRBJ2-2, with a weak D call TRBD1 (6 bases). Per germline, CDR1 LNHDA and CDR2 SQIVND (reference sequence). Trimming cost V 1 base and J 7 bases, with 10 bases left between them. This CDR3 region has 14 residues. In nucleotides, the CDR3 is TGTGCCAGTAGTATAGCAGGGGCCAACGGGGAGCTGTTTTTT. Its protein product is CASSIAGANGELFF.

V usage is TRBV6-6 and J usage is TRBJ1-4; 8 nucleotides align to TRBD1. Germline CDR1 MNHNY, CDR2 SVGAGI (reference sequence). V dropped 2 bases and J dropped 7; count of bases not matched to a gene: 9. This CDR3 spans 16 amino acids. CDR3 nucleotide sequence: TGTGCCAGCAGTTACCACAGGGGGATCCGGCGTGAAAAACTGTTTTTT. Its translation: CASSYHRGIRREKLFF.

This chain joins TRBV13 and TRBJ2-1; maybe TRBD2 (6 bases). CDR1 and CDR2 (germline): PRHDT, FYEKMQ (reference sequence). The CDR3 extends over 15 amino acids. Deletions cut 5 bases from V and 0 bases from J, with 11 bases between. CDR3 nucleotides: TGTGCCAGCAGCCAAGGGACTTCCTCCTACAATGAGCAGTTCTTC. Protein sequence: CASSQGTSSYNEQFF.

The J gene is TRBJ1-4, the V gene TRBV7-9; D ambiguous. Germline lookup yields CDR1 SEHNR and CDR2 FQNEAQ (reference sequence). The V gene lost 5 bases and the J gene lost 3 bases, with 19 bases spanning the gap. The CDR3 consists of 17 residues. The CDR3 loop reads CASSVEVFGVANEKLFF. Here the CDR3 DNA reads TGTGCCAGCAGCGTAGAGGTGTTCGGGGTGGCTAATGAAAAACTGTTTTTT.

The rearrangement uses TRBV5-1 and TRBJ2-1; 10 bases map to TRBD1. The germline V gene has CDR1 SGHRS and CDR2 YFSETQ. V lost 4 bases, J lost 4 bases, and 20 bases stayed unmatched. The CDR3 contains 20 residues. Here the CDR3 reads CASSAVGTGVGLAQYNEQFF. The DNA of the CDR3 is TGCGCCAGCAGCGCCGTCGGGACAGGGGTTGGGCTAGCGCAATACAATGAGCAGTTCTTC.

This clone was seen just once. The gene calls are TRBV2 and TRBJ2-5, with 10 bases fitting TRBD2. CDR3 length: 15 amino acids. V lost 7 bases and J lost 5; bases outside the gene matches: 10. The germline CDR1 and CDR2 sequences are SNHLY and FYNNEI. This CDR3 is CASKPSGRVSETQYF. The CDR3 bases are TGTGCCAGCAAGCCTAGCGGGAGAGTGTCGGAGACCCAGTACTTC.

The J gene is TRBJ1-1, the V gene TRBV27; 7 positions agree with TRBD1. Germline-derived CDR1 and CDR2 are MNHEY and SMNVEV (reference sequence). This CDR3 has 14 residues. V was pared by 5 bases and J by 4 bases, with 7 bases of the junction left unmatched. The CDR3 DNA is TGTGCCAGCAGTGTGCCAGGGGGAGGCACTGAAGCTTTCTTT. Its protein product is CASSVPGGGTEAFF.

The chain joins TRBV2 to TRBJ2-3, with 8 bases matching TRBD2. The CDR3 is 15 residues long. V shed 6 bases and J 1 base; nucleotides not matched to a gene: 6. Germline V gives CDR1 SNHLY, CDR2 FYNNEI. CDR3 DNA: TGTGCCAGCAGCGCTCATAGCGGGGGCACAGATACGCAGTATTTT. This sequence encodes CASSAHSGGTDTQYF.

This clone was picked up one time. The chain recombines TRBV29-1 with TRBJ2-3; 16 positions agree with TRBD2. The CDR3 totals 15 residues. CDR1 and CDR2 (germline): SQVTM, ANQGSEA. With V trimmed by 8 bases and J by 3 bases, 5 bases remained unmatched. The CDR3 sequence: CSMGLAGGGTDTQYF. The CDR3 nucleotides read TGCAGCATGGGACTAGCGGGAGGGGGGACAGATACGCAGTATTTT.

The chain uses TRBV27 and TRBJ2-7; 8 bases align to TRBD1. CDR3 length: 19 residues. Germline-derived CDR1 and CDR2 are MNHEY and SMNVEV (reference sequence). J was trimmed by 0 bases and V by 8 bases; bases with no gene match: 21. DNA for the CDR3: TGTGCCAGCGGCCCTAATACCCGCTTTGACAGGGGCTTCTCCTACGAGCAGTACTTC. Translation: CASGPNTRFDRGFSYEQYF.

The chain links TRBV9 to TRBJ2-7; maybe TRBD2 (6 bases). Per the germline V gene, CDR1 is SGDLS and CDR2 is YYNGEE. The CDR3 runs 14 residues. V lost 0 bases, J lost 2 bases, and 9 bases lay in between. The CDR3 nucleotides read TGTGCCAGCAGCGTAGGCGGGACCGCCTACGAGCAGTACTTC. Protein product: CASSVGGTAYEQYF.

The chain employs TRBV7-9 and TRBJ2-7, with D perhaps TRBD1 (6 bases). CDR3 length: 16 amino acids. The germline V gene encodes CDR1 SEHNR and CDR2 FQNEAQ (reference sequence). Trimming left V 5 bases short and J 2 bases short, with 19 bases between. The CDR3 bases are TGTGCCAGCAGCGGCTCGACAGGAGACGGGCCCTACGAGCAGTACTTC. It codes for CASSGSTGDGPYEQYF.

The chain employs TRBV6-1 and TRBJ1-5, with a possible D match to TRBD1 (5 bases). In germline, CDR1 is MNHNS, CDR2 SASEGT. This CDR3 is built from 15 residues. The V gene lost 10 bases and the J gene lost 0 bases, with 16 bases spanning the gap. CDR3 nucleotide sequence: TGTGCCACCTCCTTTCTAGACAGTAGCAATCAGCCCCAGCATTTT. The encoded protein is CATSFLDSSNQPQHF.

This chain connects TRBV10-3 to TRBJ2-1; 7 bases map to TRBD2. CDR3 length: 13 residues. V was pared by 11 bases and J by 1 base, with 5 bases of the junction left unmatched. Germline CDR1 is ENHRY and CDR2 is SYGVKD. CDR3 nucleotides: TGTGCCTCTAGCGGACCTTCCTACAATGAGCAGTTCTTC. It codes for CASSGPSYNEQFF.

This chain links TRBV11-2 with TRBJ2-1; 7 bases fit TRBD2. Germline V CDR1 and CDR2: SGHAT, FQNNGV. The CDR3 totals 17 residues. With 3 bases clipped from V and 5 bases from J, the junction kept 13 bases outside the gene matches. The CDR3 is CASSFRGGAGVDNEQFF. The DNA of the CDR3 is TGTGCCAGCAGCTTCCGGGGCGGGGCGGGAGTGGACAATGAGCAGTTCTTC.

V is TRBV19 and J is TRBJ2-3; TRBD1 might be the D (6 bases). CDR1 and CDR2 from the germline V gene are LNHDA and SQIVND (reference sequence). The CDR3 sequence is 15 residues long. V dropped 4 bases and J dropped 0 bases, with 11 bases sitting between them. The CDR3 loop reads CASSRAGASTDTQYF. The CDR3 coding sequence is TGTGCCAGTAGTAGGGCAGGGGCTAGCACAGATACGCAGTATTTT.